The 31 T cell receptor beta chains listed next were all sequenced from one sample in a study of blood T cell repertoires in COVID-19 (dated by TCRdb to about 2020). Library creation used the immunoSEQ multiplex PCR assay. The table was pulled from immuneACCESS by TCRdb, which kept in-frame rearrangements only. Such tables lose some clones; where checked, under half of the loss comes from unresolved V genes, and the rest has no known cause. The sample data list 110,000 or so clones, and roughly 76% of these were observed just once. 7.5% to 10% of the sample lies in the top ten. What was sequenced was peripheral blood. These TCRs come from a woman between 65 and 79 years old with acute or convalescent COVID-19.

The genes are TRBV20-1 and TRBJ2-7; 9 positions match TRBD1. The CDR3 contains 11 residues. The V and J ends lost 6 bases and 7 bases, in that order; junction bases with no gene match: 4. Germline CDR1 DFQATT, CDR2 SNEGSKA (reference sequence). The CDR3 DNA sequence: TGCAGTGCCCAGACAGGGGGTGAGCAGTACTTC. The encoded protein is CSAQTGGEQYF.

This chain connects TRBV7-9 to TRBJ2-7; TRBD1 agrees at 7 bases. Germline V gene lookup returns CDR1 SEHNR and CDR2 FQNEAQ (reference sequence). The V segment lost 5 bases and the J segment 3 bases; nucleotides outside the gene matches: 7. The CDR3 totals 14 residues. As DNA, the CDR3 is TGTGCCAGCAGCCTAACGACAGGGAACTACGAGCAGTACTTC. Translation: CASSLTTGNYEQYF.

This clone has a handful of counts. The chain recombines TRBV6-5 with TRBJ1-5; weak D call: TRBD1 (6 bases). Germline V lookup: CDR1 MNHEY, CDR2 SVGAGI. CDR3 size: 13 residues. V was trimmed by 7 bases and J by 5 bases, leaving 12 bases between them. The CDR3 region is CASMRGRDQPQHF. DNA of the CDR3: TGTGCCAGCATGAGGGGGAGGGATCAGCCCCAGCATTTT.

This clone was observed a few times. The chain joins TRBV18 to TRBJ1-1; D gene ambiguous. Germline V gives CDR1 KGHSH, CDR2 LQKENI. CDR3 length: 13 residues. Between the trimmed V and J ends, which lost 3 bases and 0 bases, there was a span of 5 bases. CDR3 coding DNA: TGTGCCAGCTCACCCCCGGTGAACACTGAAGCTTTCTTT. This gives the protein CASSPPVNTEAFF.

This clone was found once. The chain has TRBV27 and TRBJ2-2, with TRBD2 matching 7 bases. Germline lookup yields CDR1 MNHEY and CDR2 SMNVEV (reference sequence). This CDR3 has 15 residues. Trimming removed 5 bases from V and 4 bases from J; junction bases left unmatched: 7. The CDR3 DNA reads TGTGCCAGCAGTACCTGGCGGGAGTCCACCGGGGAGCTGTTTTTT. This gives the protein CASSTWRESTGELFF.

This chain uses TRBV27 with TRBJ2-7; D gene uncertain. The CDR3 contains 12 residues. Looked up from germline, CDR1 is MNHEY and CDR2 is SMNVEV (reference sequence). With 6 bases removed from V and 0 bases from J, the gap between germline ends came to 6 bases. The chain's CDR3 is CASRRSSYEQYF. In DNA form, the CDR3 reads TGTGCCAGCAGGAGGAGCTCCTACGAGCAGTACTTC.

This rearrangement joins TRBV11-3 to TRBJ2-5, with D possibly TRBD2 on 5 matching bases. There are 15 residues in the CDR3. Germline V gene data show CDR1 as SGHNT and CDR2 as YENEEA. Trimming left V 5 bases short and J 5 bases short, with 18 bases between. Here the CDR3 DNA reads TGTGCCAGCAGCCGAACGGGGTGGCTTGGGGAGACCCAGTACTTC. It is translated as CASSRTGWLGETQYF. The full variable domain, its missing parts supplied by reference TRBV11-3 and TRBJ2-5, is EAGVVQSPRYKIIEKKQPVAFWCNPISGHNTLYWYLQNLGQGPELLIRYENEEAVDDSQLPKDRFSAERLKGVDSTLKIQPAELGDSAVYLCASSRTGWLGETQYFGPGTRLLVL.

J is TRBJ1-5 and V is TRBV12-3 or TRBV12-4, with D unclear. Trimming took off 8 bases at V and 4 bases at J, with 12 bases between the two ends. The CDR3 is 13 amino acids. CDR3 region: CASGRVQNQPQHF. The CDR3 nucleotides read TGTGCCAGCGGCCGGGTCCAAAATCAGCCCCAGCATTTT.

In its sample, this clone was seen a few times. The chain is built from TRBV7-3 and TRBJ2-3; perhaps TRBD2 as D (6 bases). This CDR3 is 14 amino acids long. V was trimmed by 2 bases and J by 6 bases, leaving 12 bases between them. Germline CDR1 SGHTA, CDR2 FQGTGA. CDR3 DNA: TGTGCCAGCAGCTTAGACGCTGGGAGGGATACGCAGTATTTT. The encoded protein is CASSLDAGRDTQYF.

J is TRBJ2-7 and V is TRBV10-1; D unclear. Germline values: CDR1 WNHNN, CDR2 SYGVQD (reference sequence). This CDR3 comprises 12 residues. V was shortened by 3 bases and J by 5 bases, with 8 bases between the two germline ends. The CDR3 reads CASSDQMDEQYF. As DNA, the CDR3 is TGCGCCAGCAGTGACCAGATGGACGAGCAGTACTTC.

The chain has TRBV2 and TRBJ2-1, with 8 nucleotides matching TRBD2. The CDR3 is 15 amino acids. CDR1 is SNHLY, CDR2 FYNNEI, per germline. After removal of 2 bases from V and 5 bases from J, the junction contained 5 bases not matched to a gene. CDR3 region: CASSERAGGHNEQFF. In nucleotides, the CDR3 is TGTGCCAGCAGTGAACGGGCGGGGGGCCACAATGAGCAGTTCTTC.

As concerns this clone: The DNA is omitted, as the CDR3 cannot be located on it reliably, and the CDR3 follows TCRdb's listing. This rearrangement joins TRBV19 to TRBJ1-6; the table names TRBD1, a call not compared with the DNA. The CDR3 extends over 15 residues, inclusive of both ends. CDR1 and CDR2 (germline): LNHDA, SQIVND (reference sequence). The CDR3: CASTSAGQTNSPLHF.

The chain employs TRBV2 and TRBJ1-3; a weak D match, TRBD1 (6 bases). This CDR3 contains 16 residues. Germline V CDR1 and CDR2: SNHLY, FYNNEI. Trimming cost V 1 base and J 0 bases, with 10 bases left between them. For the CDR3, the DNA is TGTGCCAGCAGTGAAGTTTCAGGGGACTCTGGAAACACCATATATTTT. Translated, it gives CASSEVSGDSGNTIYF.

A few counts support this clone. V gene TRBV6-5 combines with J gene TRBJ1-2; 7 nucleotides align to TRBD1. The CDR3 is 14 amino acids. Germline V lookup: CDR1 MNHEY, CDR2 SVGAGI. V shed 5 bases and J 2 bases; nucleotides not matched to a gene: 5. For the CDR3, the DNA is TGTGCCAGCAGTCGCCGACAGGGCAACTATGGCTACACCTTC. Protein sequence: CASSRRQGNYGYTF.

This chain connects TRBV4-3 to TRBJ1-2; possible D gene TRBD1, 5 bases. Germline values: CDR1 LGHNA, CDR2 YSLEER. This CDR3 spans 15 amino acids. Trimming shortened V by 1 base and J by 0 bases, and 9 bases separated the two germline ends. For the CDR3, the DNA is TGCGCCAGCAGCCAAGTCCTGGACACTAACTATGGCTACACCTTC. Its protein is CASSQVLDTNYGYTF.

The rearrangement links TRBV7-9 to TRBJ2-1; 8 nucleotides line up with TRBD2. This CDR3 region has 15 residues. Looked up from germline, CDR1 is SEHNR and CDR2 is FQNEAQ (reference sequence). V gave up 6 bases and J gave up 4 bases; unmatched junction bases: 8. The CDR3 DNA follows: TGTGCCAGCAGGGAGGGTAGCGGGACATACAATGAGCAGTTCTTC. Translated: CASREGSGTYNEQFF.

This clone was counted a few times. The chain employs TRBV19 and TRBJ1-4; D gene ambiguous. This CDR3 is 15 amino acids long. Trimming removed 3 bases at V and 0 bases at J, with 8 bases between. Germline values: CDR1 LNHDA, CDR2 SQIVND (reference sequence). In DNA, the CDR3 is TGTGCCAGTAGTATTAGCTCCTCAACTAATGAAAAACTGTTTTTT. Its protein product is CASSISSSTNEKLFF.

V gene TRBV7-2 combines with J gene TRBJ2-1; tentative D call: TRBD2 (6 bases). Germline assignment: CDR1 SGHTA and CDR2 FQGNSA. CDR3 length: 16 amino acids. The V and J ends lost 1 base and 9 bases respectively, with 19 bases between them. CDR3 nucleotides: TGTGCCAGCAGCTTAGGGGCCCCAGGGACTGGTTTTGAGCAGTTCTTC. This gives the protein CASSLGAPGTGFEQFF.

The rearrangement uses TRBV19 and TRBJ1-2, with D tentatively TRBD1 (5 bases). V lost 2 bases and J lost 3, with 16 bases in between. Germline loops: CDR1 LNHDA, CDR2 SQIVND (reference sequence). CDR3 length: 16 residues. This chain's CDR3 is CASSITGRAWDYGYTF. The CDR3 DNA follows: TGTGCCAGTAGTATAACGGGCAGGGCCTGGGACTATGGCTACACCTTC.

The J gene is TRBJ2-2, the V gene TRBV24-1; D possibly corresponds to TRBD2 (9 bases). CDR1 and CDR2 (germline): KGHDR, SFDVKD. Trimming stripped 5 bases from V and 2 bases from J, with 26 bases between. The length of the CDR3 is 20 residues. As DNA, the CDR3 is TGTGCCACCAGTGCCGGACAGGGCGGCTTTAGCGGGAGAAACACCGGGGAGCTGTTTTTT. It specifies CATSAGQGGFSGRNTGELFF.

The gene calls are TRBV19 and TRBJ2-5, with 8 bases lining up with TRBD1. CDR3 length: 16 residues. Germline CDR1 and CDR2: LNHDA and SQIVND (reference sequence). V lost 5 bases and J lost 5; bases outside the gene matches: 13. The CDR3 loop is CASSQTGALDAETQYF. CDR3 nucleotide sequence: TGTGCCAGTAGTCAGACAGGGGCCCTAGATGCGGAGACCCAGTACTTC.

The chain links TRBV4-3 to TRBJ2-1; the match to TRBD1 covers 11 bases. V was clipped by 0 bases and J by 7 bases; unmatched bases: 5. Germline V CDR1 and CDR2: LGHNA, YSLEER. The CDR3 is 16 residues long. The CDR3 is CASSQDKDRGRNEQFF. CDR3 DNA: TGCGCCAGCAGCCAAGATAAGGACAGGGGGCGGAATGAGCAGTTCTTC.

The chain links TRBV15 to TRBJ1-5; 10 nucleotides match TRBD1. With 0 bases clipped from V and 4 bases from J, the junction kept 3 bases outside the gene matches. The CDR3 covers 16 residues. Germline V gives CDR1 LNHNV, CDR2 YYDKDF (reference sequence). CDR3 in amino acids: CATSRDWTGGNQPQHF. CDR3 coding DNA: TGTGCCACCAGCAGAGATTGGACAGGGGGGAATCAGCCCCAGCATTTT.

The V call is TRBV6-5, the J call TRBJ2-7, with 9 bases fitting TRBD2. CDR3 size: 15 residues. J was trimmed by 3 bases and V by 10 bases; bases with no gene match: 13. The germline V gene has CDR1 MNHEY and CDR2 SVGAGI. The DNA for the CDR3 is TGTGCCACCCCCCACCCAGCGGGGGGAGGCTACGAGCAGTACTTC. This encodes CATPHPAGGGYEQYF.

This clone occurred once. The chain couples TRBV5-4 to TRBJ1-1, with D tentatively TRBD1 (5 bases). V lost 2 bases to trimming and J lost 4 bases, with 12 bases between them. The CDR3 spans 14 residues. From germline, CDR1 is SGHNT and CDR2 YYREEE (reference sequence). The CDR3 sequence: CASSFRSTVTEAFF. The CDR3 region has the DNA TGTGCCAGCAGCTTCCGATCGACAGTCACTGAAGCTTTCTTT.

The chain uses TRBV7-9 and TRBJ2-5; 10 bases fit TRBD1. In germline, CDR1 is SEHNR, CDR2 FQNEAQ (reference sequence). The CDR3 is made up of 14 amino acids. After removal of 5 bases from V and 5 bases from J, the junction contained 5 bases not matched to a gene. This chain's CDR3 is CASSTRQGAETQYF. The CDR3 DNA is TGTGCCAGCAGCACTCGACAGGGGGCGGAGACCCAGTACTTC.

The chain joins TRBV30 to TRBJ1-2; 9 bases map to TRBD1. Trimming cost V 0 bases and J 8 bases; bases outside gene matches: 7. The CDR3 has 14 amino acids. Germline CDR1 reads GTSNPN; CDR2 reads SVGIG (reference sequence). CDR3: CAWSVQGTGMGYTF. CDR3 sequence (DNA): TGTGCCTGGAGTGTACAGGGGACAGGGATGGGCTACACCTTC.

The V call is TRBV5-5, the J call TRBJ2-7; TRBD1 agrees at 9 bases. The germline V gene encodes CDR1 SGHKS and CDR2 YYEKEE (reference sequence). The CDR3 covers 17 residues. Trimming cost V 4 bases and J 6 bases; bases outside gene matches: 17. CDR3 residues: CASSQLTGGGPSGEQYF. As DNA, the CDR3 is TGTGCCAGCAGCCAACTAACAGGGGGCGGGCCTTCGGGCGAGCAGTACTTC.

CDR3 region: CASSIRGRSQPQHF. CDR3 sequence (DNA): TGTGCCAGTAGTATAAGGGGTCGGAGTCAGCCCCAGCATTTT. V is TRBV19 and J is TRBJ1-5; possibly TRBD1 for D (5 bases). This CDR3 comprises 14 residues. The V and J ends lost 2 bases and 6 bases respectively, with 11 bases between them. Germline loops: CDR1 LNHDA, CDR2 SQIVND (reference sequence).

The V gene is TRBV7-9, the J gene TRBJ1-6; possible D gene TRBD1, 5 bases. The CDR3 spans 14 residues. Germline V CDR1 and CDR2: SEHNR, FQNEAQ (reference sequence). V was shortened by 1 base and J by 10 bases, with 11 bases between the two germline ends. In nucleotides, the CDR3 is TGTGCCAGCAGCTTAGGGGGCGAGCGCTCACCCCTCCACTTT. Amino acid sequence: CASSLGGERSPLHF.

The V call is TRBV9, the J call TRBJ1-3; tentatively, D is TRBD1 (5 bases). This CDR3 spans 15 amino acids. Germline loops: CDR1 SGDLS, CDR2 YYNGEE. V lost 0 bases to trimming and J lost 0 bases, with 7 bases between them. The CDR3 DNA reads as TGTGCCAGCAGCGTAGAGGGGTACTCTGGAAACACCATATATTTT. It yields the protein CASSVEGYSGNTIYF. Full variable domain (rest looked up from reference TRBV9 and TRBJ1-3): DSGVTQTPKHLITATGQRVTLRCSPRSGDLSVYWYQQSLDQGLQFLIQYYNGEERAKGNILERFSAQQFPDLHSELNLSSLELGDSALYFCASSVEGYSGNTIYFGEGSWLTVV.